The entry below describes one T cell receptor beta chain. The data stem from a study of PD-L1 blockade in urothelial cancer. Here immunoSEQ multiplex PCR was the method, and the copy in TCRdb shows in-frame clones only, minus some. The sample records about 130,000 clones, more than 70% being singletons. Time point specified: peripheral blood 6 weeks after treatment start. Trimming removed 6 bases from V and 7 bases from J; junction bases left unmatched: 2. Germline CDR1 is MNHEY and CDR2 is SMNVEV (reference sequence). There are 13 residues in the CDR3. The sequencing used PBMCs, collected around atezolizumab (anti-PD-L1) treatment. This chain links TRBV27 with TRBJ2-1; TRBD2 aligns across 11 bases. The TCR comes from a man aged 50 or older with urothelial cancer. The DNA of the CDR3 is TGTGCCAGCAGGGCTAGCGGGGGGAATGAGCAGTTCTTC. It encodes CASRASGGNEQFF.